Listed below are T cell receptor beta chains from one sample, sequenced in a study of T cells in Graves' hyperthyroidism and ophthalmopathy. One entry per CDR3 protein results from TCRdb running MiXCR on the multiplex PCR reads. Of a few hundred thousand distinct CDR3 sequences in the sample, around 17% were seen once. The specimen was blood. The receptors were gathered from a middle-aged man with Graves' hyperthyroidism. The CDR3 runs from the conserved cysteine through the conserved F or W. The D gene is left open where the match is weak. Some rows have no size entry. The others give once, few or many, or a class for an expanded clone.

CDR3: CASSFQVDTNEKLFF
DNA: TGTGCCAGCAGCTTCCAGGTGGATACTAATGAAAAACTGTTTTTT
J: TRBJ1-4
V: TRBV7-2
size: many
D: .

CDR3: CASSVDGASNQPQHF
DNA: TGTGCCAGCAGCGTAGACGGGGCCTCTAATCAGCCCCAGCATTTT
J: TRBJ1-5
V: TRBV9
size: many
D: .

CDR3: CASRPPGQGAGEAFF
DNA: TGTGCCAGCAGGCCCCCGGGACAGGGGGCTGGTGAAGCTTTCTTT
J: TRBJ1-1
V: TRBV28
size: .
D: TRBD1

CDR3: CATSSPGQGIDEQFF
DNA: TGTGCCACCAGCTCACCGGGACAGGGTATTGATGAGCAGTTCTTC
J: TRBJ2-1
V: TRBV24-1
size: .
D: TRBD1

CDR3: CASSMSESPLHF
DNA: TGTGCCAGTAGTATGTCGGAGTCACCCCTCCACTTT
J: TRBJ1-6
V: TRBV19
size: .
D: .

CDR3: CASSQDLVRIRGDQPQHF
DNA: TGCGCCAGCAGCCAAGATCTCGTCCGCATACGTGGGGATCAGCCCCAGCATTTT
J: TRBJ1-5
V: TRBV4-3
size: .
D: .

CDR3: CASSKIALRGASTDTQYF
DNA: TGTGCCAGCAGTAAAATAGCTCTGCGGGGGGCTAGCACAGATACGCAGTATTTT
J: TRBJ2-3
V: TRBV6-2/TRBV6-3
size: few
D: TRBD2

CDR3: CASGGGPGETQYF
DNA: TGTGCCAGCGGGGGGGGCCCGGGTGAGACCCAGTACTTC
J: TRBJ2-5
V: TRBV6-1
size: .
D: .

CDR3: CASSPDPHNQPQHF
DNA: TGCGCCAGCAGCCCGGACCCACACAATCAGCCCCAGCATTTT
J: TRBJ1-5
V: TRBV5-1
size: few
D: .

CDR3: CASSPFLPLRGGFTDTQYF
DNA: TGTGCCAGCAGCCCATTTTTACCCTTGAGGGGGGGGTTCACAGATACGCAGTATTTT
J: TRBJ2-3
V: TRBV11-2
size: many
D: .

CDR3: CASSPRSSRGASYNEQFF
DNA: TGTGCCAGCTCACCAAGGTCGTCCAGAGGAGCCTCCTACAATGAGCAGTTCTTC
J: TRBJ2-1
V: TRBV18
size: .
D: .

CDR3: CASGDYRQETQYF
DNA: TGTGCCAGCGGGGACTACAGACAAGAGACCCAGTACTTC
J: TRBJ2-5
V: TRBV28
size: .
D: TRBD2

CDR3: CSARGSGTGSYGYTF
DNA: TGCAGTGCTAGAGGTTCCGGGACAGGGTCCTATGGCTACACCTTC
J: TRBJ1-2
V: TRBV20-1
size: many
D: TRBD1

CDR3: CASSPRDSLNQPQHF
DNA: TGTGCCAGCAGTCCCCGGGACAGCCTCAATCAGCCCCAGCATTTT
J: TRBJ1-5
V: TRBV27
size: many
D: TRBD1

CDR3: CASSPPYSSEQYF
DNA: TGTGCCAGCAGCCCACCGTACAGCTCTGAGCAGTACTTC
J: TRBJ2-7
V: TRBV7-9
size: many
D: .

CDR3: CASRRVNTEAFF
DNA: TGTGCCAGCAGAAGAGTGAACACTGAAGCTTTCTTT
J: TRBJ1-1
V: TRBV12-3/TRBV12-4
size: many
D: .

CDR3: CASSFGQGANEQFF
DNA: TGCGCCAGCAGCTTTGGACAGGGGGCAAATGAGCAGTTCTTC
J: TRBJ2-1
V: TRBV5-1
size: many
D: TRBD1